The 15 T cell receptor beta chains listed next were all sequenced from one sample in a study of graft-versus-host responses after intestinal transplantation. TCRdb keeps only in-frame clones here, not all; method: immunoSEQ multiplex PCR. This table holds under 80,000 clones, roughly 90% found once. Specimen: PBMCs, collected 98 days after intestinal transplantation. The receptors derive from a human patient who received an intestinal transplant, so some T cells may come from the graft donor.

The chain recombines TRBV7-3 with TRBJ2-7; D ambiguous. The CDR3 is 12 amino acids. CDR1 and CDR2 from the germline V gene are SGHTA and FQGTGA. V was cut by 0 bases and J by 6 bases, with 6 bases left in between. CDR3 nucleotide sequence: TGTGCCAGCAGCTTAACCGATTCCGAGCAGTACTTC. Protein product: CASSLTDSEQYF.

Points on this clone: The junction does not match germline at one end; this may be a read error. The chain carries TRBV5-1 and TRBJ1-2, with a tentative D call TRBD1 (5 bases). The CDR3 spans 13 residues. Per the germline V gene, CDR1 is SGHRS and CDR2 is YFSETQ. In DNA form, the CDR3 reads TGCGCCAGCAGCTTGGCGGGGGTGGTTGGCGACACCTTC. Translation gives CASSLAGVVGDTF.

Here the CDR3 reads CASSFGTQSYEQYF. Written as DNA, the CDR3 is TGCGCCAGCAGCTTCGGGACTCAGTCCTACGAGCAGTACTTC. J is TRBJ2-7 and V is TRBV5-1; tentative D call: TRBD2 (6 bases). Trimming cost V 2 bases and J 1 base, with 10 bases left between them. The CDR3 is 14 amino acids. Germline lookup yields CDR1 SGHRS and CDR2 YFSETQ. Full variable domain (rest looked up from reference TRBV5-1 and TRBJ2-7): KAGVTQTPRYLIKTRGQQVTLSCSPISGHRSVSWYQQTPGQGLQFLFEYFSETQRNKGNFPGRFSGRQFSNSRSEMNVSTLELGDSALYLCASSFGTQSYEQYFGPGTRLTVT.

The rearrangement links TRBV4-1 to TRBJ2-2; 12 bases line up with TRBD1. The CDR3 length is 18 residues. In germline, CDR1 is MGHRA, CDR2 YSYEKL. J lost 7 bases, V lost 0 bases, and 9 bases had no gene match. CDR3 region: CASSQEDRDRGRDGELFF. CDR3 DNA sequence: TGCGCCAGCAGCCAAGAAGACCGGGACAGGGGGCGCGACGGGGAGCTGTTTTTT.

The rearrangement links TRBV5-1 to TRBJ2-7, with TRBD1 as a possible D gene (5 bases). This CDR3 has 14 residues. CDR1 and CDR2 (germline): SGHRS, YFSETQ. V dropped 6 bases and J dropped 0 bases, with 13 bases sitting between them. The CDR3 loop is CASKSRQGSYEQYF. The CDR3 coding sequence is TGCGCCAGCAAATCACGTCAGGGCTCCTACGAGCAGTACTTC.

The chain couples TRBV10-3 to TRBJ1-1; TRBD1 agrees at 7 bases. The CDR3 spans 15 residues. Germline V lookup: CDR1 ENHRY, CDR2 SYGVKD. Trimming took 6 bases from V and 2 from J; bases not matched to a gene: 9. Here the CDR3 DNA reads TGTGCCATCAGCGATCTGGGACAGCTAAACACTGAAGCTTTCTTT. Protein product: CAISDLGQLNTEAFF.

This chain joins TRBV30 and TRBJ1-3; unclear D gene. The CDR3 has 15 amino acids. Germline CDR1 reads GTSNPN; CDR2 reads SVGIG (reference sequence). Trimming took 2 bases from V and 0 from J, leaving 11 bases between them. Written as DNA, the CDR3 is TGTGCCTGGAGTTTCCCCCCGCACTCTGGAAACACCATATATTTT. It codes for CAWSFPPHSGNTIYF.

J is TRBJ2-7 and V is TRBV6-5, with TRBD2 as a possible D gene (6 bases). The ends were cut back, 4 bases at V and 2 bases at J, with 9 bases in the middle. Germline loops: CDR1 MNHEY, CDR2 SVGAGI. This CDR3 spans 13 amino acids. The CDR3 nucleotides are TGTGCCAGCAGTTTTAGCGGTACCTACGAGCAGTACTTC. Residues: CASSFSGTYEQYF.

V and J are TRBV28 and TRBJ1-5, with 11 bases identical to TRBD1. V was clipped by 6 bases and J by 3 bases; unmatched bases: 10. Germline CDR1 reads MDHEN; CDR2 reads SYDVKM. This CDR3 has 17 amino acids. In nucleotides, the CDR3 is TGTGCCAGCAGGGACAGGGGGCTCAGGTATATCAATCAGCCCCAGCATTTT. Its protein product is CASRDRGLRYINQPQHF.

The CDR3 nucleotides are TGTGCCAGCAGTGCCCGGACAGGGGTGAGACCTAACTATGGCTACACCTTC. Translating it yields CASSARTGVRPNYGYTF. V and J are TRBV6-1 and TRBJ1-2; TRBD1 agrees at 9 bases. Germline V gene data show CDR1 as MNHNS and CDR2 as SASEGT. Trimming at V came to 4 bases and at J to 0 bases, leaving 9 bases not matched to a gene. CDR3 size: 17 residues.

This chain joins TRBV7-3 and TRBJ1-2, with D perhaps matching TRBD1 (6 bases). V lost 5 bases and J lost 2, with 9 bases in between. The CDR3 extends over 13 amino acids. Germline loops: CDR1 SGHTA, CDR2 FQGTGA. For the CDR3, the DNA is TGTGCCAGCAGCCCCGGACAGAACTATGGCTACACCTTC. Amino acids: CASSPGQNYGYTF.

This clone has more than one count but fewer than ten. A much larger clonotype is one base distant, so this may be a read error. In the same sample, other DNA sequences code for this CDR3. V is TRBV4-1 and J is TRBJ2-2, with D possibly being TRBD1 (5 bases). Trimming left V 1 base short and J 1 base short, with 7 bases between. Germline V lookup: CDR1 MGHRA, CDR2 YSYEKL. The CDR3 spans 15 residues. CDR3 nucleotide sequence: TGCGCCAGCAGCCAAGCAGACAGGAACACCGGGGAGCTGTTTTTT. This translates into CASSQADRNTGELFF.

The chain recombines TRBV4-1 with TRBJ1-5; possible D gene TRBD1, 5 bases. The CDR3 covers 16 residues. V gave up 3 bases and J gave up 0 bases, with 12 bases separating them. CDR1 MGHRA and CDR2 YSYEKL come from the germline V gene. This chain's CDR3 is CASSQAREYSNQPQHF. In DNA, the CDR3 is TGCGCCAGCAGCCAGGCCAGGGAGTATAGCAATCAGCCCCAGCATTTT.

V and J are TRBV5-6 and TRBJ2-5, with no clear D. With 4 bases removed from V and 4 bases from J, the gap between germline ends came to 5 bases. Germline V gives CDR1 SGHDT, CDR2 YYEEEE. CDR3 length: 11 residues. CDR3: CASSLAETQYF. CDR3 sequence (DNA): TGTGCCAGCAGCCTGGCAGAGACCCAGTACTTC.

This clone was counted once. The chain couples TRBV5-1 to TRBJ2-1; TRBD2 matches at 15 bases. V lost 0 bases and J lost 4; bases outside the gene matches: 2. The CDR3 is made up of 17 amino acids. Germline lookup yields CDR1 SGHRS and CDR2 YFSETQ. The CDR3 DNA reads as TGCGCCAGCAGCTTGGCGGGACTAGCGGGGGGATACAATGAGCAGTTCTTC. It is translated as CASSLAGLAGGYNEQFF.